These 12 T cell receptor beta chains originate from one sample sequenced in a study of T cells in Graves' hyperthyroidism and ophthalmopathy. Amplified TCR beta CDR3 regions came from RNA transcripts. First-round RT-PCR with HTBI primers amplified the TCR CDR3 region. MiXCR, applied by TCRdb to the multiplex PCR reads, yields one record per CDR3 protein. The table lists more than 550,000 distinct CDR3 sequences, 15% to 20% of them singletons. The sample consisted of blood. These receptors originate from a woman between 50 and 59 years old with Graves' hyperthyroidism that later progressed to Graves' ophthalmopathy.

This clonotype was detected a few times. The chain uses TRBV27 and TRBJ2-1, with D possibly matching TRBD1 (5 bases). Germline V gene sequence: CDR1 MNHEY, CDR2 SMNVEV (reference sequence). This CDR3 spans 16 amino acids. V lost 2 bases, J lost 7 bases, and 18 bases lay in between. CDR3 protein: CASSLRGIRLPNEQFF. The CDR3, as DNA: TGTGCCAGCAGTTTAAGGGGTATCCGCCTGCCGAATGAGCAGTTCTTC.

Regarding this clonotype: One junction end disagrees with the germline gene, perhaps due to a read error. This chain uses TRBV29-1 with TRBJ2-7; no firm D call. Germline-derived CDR1 and CDR2 are SQVTM and ANQGSEA. The CDR3 has 11 residues. For the CDR3, the DNA is TGCAGCGCTGAAGCTTCACGCGAGCAGTACTTC. It yields the protein CSAEASREQYF.

This clonotype was seen ten or more times. The gene calls are TRBV5-1 and TRBJ1-4; no clear D. V was clipped by 0 bases and J by 6 bases, with 6 bases between them. This CDR3 comprises 13 residues. The germline V gene encodes CDR1 SGHRS and CDR2 YFSETQ. CDR3 bases: TGCGCCAGCAGCTTGGCCGGGGATGAAAAACTGTTTTTT. It codes for CASSLAGDEKLFF.

The chain carries TRBV15 and TRBJ1-3; TRBD1 might be the D (6 bases). Germline loops: CDR1 LNHNV, CDR2 YYDKDF (reference sequence). The CDR3 runs 17 residues. Between the trimmed V and J ends, which lost 3 bases and 0 bases, there was a span of 15 bases. The DNA for the CDR3 is TGTGCCACCAGCAGGGCGACAGGCCTCGCCTCTGGAAACACCATATATTTT. It translates to CATSRATGLASGNTIYF. Using reference TRBV15 and TRBJ1-3 for the parts outside the CDR3, the full variable domain is DAMVIQNPRYQVTQFGKPVTLSCSQTLNHNVMYWYQQKSSQAPKLLFHYYDKDFNNEADTPDNFQSRRPNTSFCFLDIRSPGLGDTAMYLCATSRATGLASGNTIYFGEGSWLTVV.

The chain is built from TRBV7-4 and TRBJ2-3, with TRBD1 matching over 8 bases. The CDR3 extends over 17 amino acids. Germline V CDR1 and CDR2: SGHVT, SQSDAQ. J was trimmed by 1 base and V by 2 bases; bases with no gene match: 8. The CDR3 protein is CASSLRRQGMGTDTQYF. In nucleotides, the CDR3 is TGTGCCAGCAGCTTAAGGAGACAGGGGATGGGCACAGATACGCAGTATTTT.

This clonotype occurred many times. V and J are TRBV7-9 and TRBJ2-7; D is tentatively TRBD1 or TRBD2 (5 bases each). Trimming pared 4 bases from V and 0 bases from J, leaving 13 bases between. Germline CDR1 reads SEHNR; CDR2 reads FQNEAQ (reference sequence). This CDR3 has 15 amino acids. The DNA of the CDR3 is TGTGCCAGCAGCTATCCCGGGACGGGCTCCTACGAGCAGTACTTC. Protein: CASSYPGTGSYEQYF. The variable domain in full, completed from reference TRBV7-9 and TRBJ2-7, reads DTGVSQNPRHKITKRGQNVTFRCDPISEHNRLYWYRQTLGQGPEFLTYFQNEAQLEKSRLLSDRFSAERPKGSFSTLEIQRTEQGDSAMYLCASSYPGTGSYEQYFGPGTRLTVT.

Many counts were recorded for this clonotype. The chain has TRBV20-1 and TRBJ2-1, with 8 bases identical to TRBD2. With V trimmed by 3 bases and J by 0 bases, 10 bases remained unmatched. Germline lookup yields CDR1 DFQATT and CDR2 SNEGSKA (reference sequence). The CDR3 sequence is 17 residues long. CDR3 loop: CSASRGGGGSSYNEQFF. DNA of the CDR3: TGCAGTGCTAGTCGGGGTGGCGGGGGGAGCTCCTACAATGAGCAGTTCTTC.

About this clonotype: A junction boundary mismatches the germline segment, possibly from a read error. The CDR3 sequence is CASCQQGARVEKLFF. The CDR3 bases are TGTGCCAGCTGCCAACAGGGGGCGCGGGTTGAAAAACTGTTTTTT. V usage is TRBV3-1 and J usage is TRBJ1-4, with 9 bases aligning to TRBD1. Germline values: CDR1 LGHDT, CDR2 YNNKEL (reference sequence). CDR3 length: 15 amino acids.

V usage is TRBV19 and J usage is TRBJ1-3; tentatively, D is TRBD1 (6 bases). V gave up 5 bases and J gave up 0 bases, with 17 bases separating them. The CDR3 consists of 17 residues. Germline loops: CDR1 LNHDA, CDR2 SQIVND (reference sequence). The CDR3 DNA follows: TGTGCCAGTAGTCCCCGGCCGGGACAAGTCTCTGGAAACACCATATATTTT. Protein sequence: CASSPRPGQVSGNTIYF. Together with reference TRBV19 and TRBJ1-3, the CDR3 gives the full variable domain: DGGITQSPKYLFRKEGQNVTLSCEQNLNHDAMYWYRQDPGQGLRLIYYSQIVNDFQKGDIAEGYSVSREKKESFPLTVTSAQKNPTAFYLCASSPRPGQVSGNTIYFGEGSWLTVV.

This clonotype was recorded at least ten times. The rearrangement uses TRBV20-1 and TRBJ2-1; D assignment may be TRBD1 or TRBD2 (7 bases each). Germline CDR1 is DFQATT and CDR2 is SNEGSKA (reference sequence). The CDR3 sequence is 14 residues long. Deletions cut 5 bases from V and 3 bases from J, with 14 bases between. The CDR3 reads CSAGGGGDYNEQFF. DNA for the CDR3: TGCAGTGCTGGGGGAGGGGGCGACTACAATGAGCAGTTCTTC.

This clonotype was seen many times. The chain is built from TRBV11-2 and TRBJ1-2, with TRBD1 as a possible D gene (5 bases). The CDR3 has 15 amino acids. Germline V gene sequence: CDR1 SGHAT, CDR2 FQNNGV. The V end was cut by 1 base, the J end by 7 bases, with 16 bases between. CDR3 amino acids: CASSLGIGADGGYTF. CDR3 DNA sequence: TGTGCCAGCAGCTTAGGTATCGGGGCGGACGGTGGCTACACCTTC.

This clonotype was picked up a small number of times. The V call is TRBV7-9, the J call TRBJ2-2; D tentatively fits TRBD1 or TRBD2 (6 bases each). V was trimmed by 11 bases and J by 2 bases, leaving 15 bases between them. CDR1 SEHNR and CDR2 FQNEAQ come from the germline V gene (reference sequence). CDR3 length: 14 amino acids. CDR3 sequence reads: CAVEAGGNTGELFF. In DNA form, the CDR3 reads TGTGCCGTTGAGGCCGGGGGCAACACCGGGGAGCTGTTTTTT.